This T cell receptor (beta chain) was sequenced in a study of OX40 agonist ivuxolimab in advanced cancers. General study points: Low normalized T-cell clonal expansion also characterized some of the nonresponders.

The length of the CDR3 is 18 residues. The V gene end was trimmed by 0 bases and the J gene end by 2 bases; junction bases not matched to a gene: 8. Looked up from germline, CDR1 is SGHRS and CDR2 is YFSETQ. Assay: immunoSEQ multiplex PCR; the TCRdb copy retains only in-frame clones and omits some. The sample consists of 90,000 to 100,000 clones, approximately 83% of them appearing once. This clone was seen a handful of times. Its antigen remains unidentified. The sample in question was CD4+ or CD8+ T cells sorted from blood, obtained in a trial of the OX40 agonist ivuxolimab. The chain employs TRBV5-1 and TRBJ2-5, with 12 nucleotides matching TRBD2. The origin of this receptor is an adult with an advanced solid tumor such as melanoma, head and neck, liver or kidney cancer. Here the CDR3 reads CASSLAGRLAGEQETQYF. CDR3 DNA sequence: TGCGCCAGCAGCTTGGCGGGGAGACTAGCGGGAGAGCAAGAGACCCAGTACTTC.